This passage covers 21 T cell receptor beta chains from one sample sequenced in a study of breast tumors, draining lymph nodes, adjacent tissues. The lymph nodes were axillary draining lymph nodes from breast cancer patients. TCRdb re-analysed the multiplex PCR reads in MiXCR, keeping a single row per CDR3 protein. This table has 200,000 to 250,000 distinct CDR3 sequences, less than 40% appearing once. Sequenced material: axillary lymph node tissue. Receptors originate from a female donor with breast cancer. Some clones in this sample may be carry-over from other donors' samples.

V is TRBV29-1 and J is TRBJ2-3; D may be TRBD2 (7 bases). Deletions cut 5 bases from V and 4 bases from J, with 19 bases between. This CDR3 contains 15 residues. Germline CDR1 reads SQVTM; CDR2 reads ANQGSEA. The CDR3 loop is CSVTLAEPGADTQYF. CDR3 DNA: TGCAGCGTTACGCTAGCGGAACCAGGGGCAGATACGCAGTATTTT.

The rearrangement links TRBV20-1 to TRBJ1-1, with 8 bases fitting TRBD1. V lost 6 bases and J lost 4; bases outside the gene matches: 1. Germline V CDR1 and CDR2: DFQATT, SNEGSKA (reference sequence). This CDR3 comprises 11 residues. The CDR3 coding sequence is TGCAGTGCCAGGGGGCCCACTGAAGCTTTCTTT. Residues: CSARGPTEAFF.

The CDR3 is CASRGPRGPGELFF. In nucleotides, the CDR3 is TGTGCCAGCAGGGGGCCTAGGGGGCCCGGGGAGCTGTTTTTT. The genes are TRBV2 and TRBJ2-2; 7 positions agree with TRBD1. The CDR3 consists of 14 residues. V dropped 6 bases and J dropped 6; count of bases not matched to a gene: 7. Germline CDR1 reads SNHLY; CDR2 reads FYNNEI.

This clonotype was seen repeatedly, ten times or more. The V call is TRBV20-1, the J call TRBJ2-4; the D gene is possibly TRBD1 (5 bases). Looked up from germline, CDR1 is DFQATT and CDR2 is SNEGSKA (reference sequence). The V and J ends lost 2 bases and 7 bases respectively, with 15 bases between them. The CDR3 length is 14 residues. CDR3 protein: CSARYSQGANIQYF. The DNA of the CDR3 is TGCAGTGCTAGATACAGTCAGGGTGCGAACATTCAGTACTTC.

This clonotype was seen many times. This rearrangement joins TRBV7-9 to TRBJ2-7; no reliable D call. Germline V gene data show CDR1 as SEHNR and CDR2 as FQNEAQ (reference sequence). The CDR3 loop spans 15 amino acids. The V and J ends lost 4 bases and 2 bases respectively, with 15 bases between them. CDR3 loop: CASSSPGLVAYEQYF. The CDR3 DNA sequence: TGTGCCAGCAGCTCTCCAGGTTTGGTCGCCTACGAGCAGTACTTC.

This chain connects TRBV6-6 to TRBJ1-3, with a weak D call TRBD1 (5 bases). CDR1 and CDR2 (germline): MNHNY, SVGAGI (reference sequence). This CDR3 comprises 16 residues. V dropped 4 bases and J dropped 4 bases, with 17 bases sitting between them. The CDR3 loop reads CASSSSLTGWGNTIYF. Here the CDR3 DNA reads TGTGCCAGCAGTTCCTCGCTTACAGGATGGGGAAACACCATATATTTT.

This clonotype occurred many times. V and J are TRBV15 and TRBJ1-4; D is ambiguous. This CDR3 contains 12 residues. Looked up from germline, CDR1 is LNHNV and CDR2 is YYDKDF (reference sequence). V lost 0 bases and J 7 bases, leaving 3 bases between the germline ends. The CDR3 DNA reads TGTGCCACCAGCAGAGATCGTGAAAAACTGTTTTTT. Residues: CATSRDREKLFF.

In this sample, this clonotype turned up many times. The chain couples TRBV7-9 to TRBJ2-3; 15 bases agree with TRBD2. The CDR3 extends over 18 amino acids. J lost 2 bases, V lost 5 bases, and 8 bases had no gene match. Germline CDR1 SEHNR, CDR2 FQNEAQ (reference sequence). The CDR3 sequence is CASSPGTSGGQNTDTQYF. The CDR3 nucleotides are TGTGCCAGCAGCCCCGGGACTAGCGGGGGGCAAAACACAGATACGCAGTATTTT.

The sample holds one count of this clonotype. CDR3 protein: CASTTQGASGNTDTQYF. In DNA form, the CDR3 reads TGTGCCAGCACCACACAGGGGGCTAGCGGGAACACAGATACGCAGTATTTT. This chain links TRBV12-3 or TRBV12-4 with TRBJ2-3; D is possibly TRBD1 or TRBD2 (9 bases each). Trimming removed 7 bases at V and 2 bases at J, with 22 bases between. The CDR3 has 17 amino acids.

This clonotype was observed at least ten times. The chain is built from TRBV10-3 and TRBJ2-3, with TRBD2 matching over 13 bases. The germline CDR1 and CDR2 sequences are ENHRY and SYGVKD. The CDR3 sequence is 17 residues long. Losses at the gene ends were 2 bases for V and 4 bases for J; bases not matched to a gene: 6. This CDR3 reads CAISEPRLAGGADTQYF. CDR3 sequence (DNA): TGTGCCATCAGTGAGCCCCGACTAGCGGGAGGTGCAGATACGCAGTATTTT.

This clonotype has just a few counts. The chain carries TRBV6-1 and TRBJ2-7; D remains ambiguous. Germline values: CDR1 MNHNS, CDR2 SASEGT. This CDR3 spans 15 amino acids. Trimming stripped 2 bases from V and 3 bases from J, with 14 bases between. CDR3 nucleotide sequence: TGTGCCAGCAGTGAACGAGGCCCAAGCTTCTACGAGCAGTACTTC. Amino acids: CASSERGPSFYEQYF.

Many counts were recorded for this clonotype. The chain is built from TRBV24-1 and TRBJ2-1; 8 bases map to TRBD2. CDR1 is KGHDR, CDR2 SFDVKD, per germline. The CDR3 totals 13 residues. V lost 9 bases and J lost 6; bases outside the gene matches: 6. The CDR3 DNA reads as TGTGCCACCGAGCGGGAGAAGGGCAATGAGCAGTTCTTC. Translated: CATEREKGNEQFF.

To note about this clonotype: Just one base apart from a much larger clone, this may be a read error. In this CDR3 the conserved last residue, phenylalanine or tryptophan, is missing, so a read error is likely. This sequence joins TRBV7-9 and TRBJ1-2; 8 bases match TRBD1. Germline CDR1 and CDR2: SEHNR and FQNEAQ (reference sequence). The CDR3 has 14 amino acids. V dropped 3 bases and J dropped 3; count of bases not matched to a gene: 3. The CDR3 DNA reads TGTGCCAGCAGCTTTGACAGGGGACACTATGGCTACACCCTC. This translates into CASSFDRGHYGYTL.

Many counts were recorded for this clonotype. J is TRBJ2-1 and V is TRBV2, with D maybe TRBD1 (6 bases). CDR1 is SNHLY and CDR2 is FYNNEI in the germline V gene. V was pared by 6 bases and J by 2 bases, with 8 bases between. The CDR3 loop spans 13 amino acids. CDR3 in amino acids: CASRRTAYNEQFF. In nucleotides, the CDR3 is TGTGCCAGCAGACGGACAGCCTACAATGAGCAGTTCTTC.

This clonotype showed up many times. This chain uses TRBV7-2 with TRBJ2-7, with TRBD2 matching 8 bases. This CDR3 spans 14 amino acids. From germline, CDR1 is SGHTA and CDR2 FQGNSA. Trimming took 3 bases from V and 5 from J; bases not matched to a gene: 6. CDR3 sequence (DNA): TGTGCCAGCAGCTTCCCGGGACTAGGGGACGAGCAGTACTTC. Protein sequence: CASSFPGLGDEQYF.

About this clonotype itself: A read error is possible here, since a much larger clone lies one base away. The chain has TRBV5-8 and TRBJ2-1, with 7 bases matching TRBD1. This CDR3 is built from 15 residues. V lost 3 bases, J lost 2 bases, and 5 bases stayed unmatched. Germline CDR1 and CDR2: SGHTS and YDEGEE. The CDR3 protein is CASSSDRAAYNEQFF. The DNA of the CDR3 is TGTGCCAGCAGCTCCGACAGGGCCGCCTACAATGAGCAGTTCTTC.

This clonotype has more than one count but fewer than ten. Being one base from a much bigger clone, this may be a read error. The chain recombines TRBV12-3 or TRBV12-4 with TRBJ1-5; 9 positions agree with TRBD1. The CDR3 runs 17 residues. With V trimmed by 5 bases and J by 0 bases, 8 bases remained unmatched. The CDR3 loop reads CASSLGTGPYSNQPQHF. DNA of the CDR3: TGTGCCAGCAGTCTCGGGACAGGGCCCTATAGCAATCAGCCCCAGCATTTT.

This clonotype showed up many times. The chain combines TRBV7-9 with TRBJ2-7; 8 nucleotides match TRBD2. V was pared by 5 bases and J by 4 bases, with 7 bases of the junction left unmatched. CDR1 and CDR2 from the germline V gene are SEHNR and FQNEAQ (reference sequence). The length of the CDR3 is 14 residues. CDR3 sequence: CASSPREALYEQYF. CDR3 DNA sequence: TGTGCCAGCAGCCCGCGGGAGGCTCTTTACGAGCAGTACTTC.

In the case of this clonotype: Because it lacks the conserved phenylalanine or tryptophan at the end, this CDR3 is likely a read error. The DNA is left out, because the CDR3 cannot be placed on it with certainty; the CDR3 is given as TCRdb lists it. The rearrangement uses TRBV25-1 and TRBJ1-4; TRBD1 reflects the table's D call only, with no check against the DNA. The CDR3 is 8 amino acids in total, end residues counted. Germline CDR1 is MGHDK and CDR2 is SYGVNS. CDR3 region: CASSEPGP.

The gene calls are TRBV20-1 and TRBJ1-1, with D perhaps matching TRBD1 (5 bases). The germline gives CDR1 DFQATT, CDR2 SNEGSKA (reference sequence). V lost 2 bases and J lost 1, with 17 bases in between. The CDR3 is made up of 16 amino acids. This chain's CDR3 is CSARSFVRDSNTEAFF. The CDR3 DNA sequence: TGCAGTGCTAGATCATTCGTCCGGGACTCGAACACTGAAGCTTTCTTT.

The gene calls are TRBV6-2 or TRBV6-3 and TRBJ1-2, with 8 bases identical to TRBD1. From germline, CDR1 is MNHEY and CDR2 SVGEGT. This CDR3 spans 14 amino acids. V lost 2 bases, J lost 4 bases, and 3 bases stayed unmatched. The CDR3 is CASSYDRGTYGYTF. CDR3 in DNA: TGTGCCAGCAGTTACGACAGGGGCACCTATGGCTACACCTTC.